Sequencing of this T cell receptor (beta chain) was carried out in a study of beta chain features in type 1 diabetes. Study background: Healthy donors and patients showed comparable age, gender and cell yields. Overall study results and limits: Cells carrying high TCR expression could end up over-represented when cDNA is sequenced.

V lost 5 bases and J 7 bases, leaving 6 bases between the germline ends. This CDR3 comprises 11 residues. Per the germline V gene, CDR1 is SGHTA and CDR2 is FQGNSA. Reverse transcription of all isolated RNA meant that expressed TCRB transcripts were sequenced. Sequenced by immunoSEQ multiplex PCR; TCRdb stores in-frame clones only, minus some. The sample yields around 160,000 clones, under 60% seen once. Central memory, naive, regulatory and stem cell-like memory CD4+ cells were sorted by CD45RO/CCR7/CD25/CD127/CD95/CD27. As for this clone: Its target is unknown.

The rearrangement joins TRBV7-2 to TRBJ2-1; D is unresolved. The clonotype was recovered from a man younger than 35 in good health. Material for sequencing was Tregs from blood. The CDR3 reads CASSIYNEQFF. The CDR3 nucleotides are TGTGCCAGCAGCATTTATAATGAGCAGTTCTTC.